The 7 T cell receptor beta chains reported below all come from one sample, sequenced in a study of blood T cell repertoires in COVID-19. The repertoire was sequenced with immunoSEQ multiplex PCR; TCRdb's copy has only in-frame clones and lacks some. Of roughly 60,000 clones listed, around 83% are singletons. The specimen sequenced was peripheral blood. These receptors were taken from a human donor in a cohort sampled during active or convalescent COVID-19.

The V and J genes are TRBV9 and TRBJ1-2; 11 bases map to TRBD1. The V segment lost 4 bases and the J segment 5 bases; nucleotides outside the gene matches: 7. The CDR3 sequence is 15 residues long. CDR1 is SGDLS and CDR2 is YYNGEE in the germline V gene. The CDR3 region is CASSPRTGGAYGYTF. In DNA form, the CDR3 reads TGTGCCAGCAGCCCTCGGACAGGGGGCGCGTATGGCTACACCTTC. Using reference TRBV9 and TRBJ1-2 for the parts outside the CDR3, the full variable domain is DSGVTQTPKHLITATGQRVTLRCSPRSGDLSVYWYQQSLDQGLQFLIQYYNGEERAKGNILERFSAQQFPDLHSELNLSSLELGDSALYFCASSPRTGGAYGYTFGSGTRLTVV.

This clone was picked up one time. The V call is TRBV7-2, the J call TRBJ2-3; TRBD2 matches 10 bases. The germline CDR1 and CDR2 sequences are SGHTA and FQGNSA. The V gene end was trimmed by 7 bases and the J gene end by 4 bases; junction bases not matched to a gene: 14. The CDR3 has 17 amino acids. CDR3 loop: CASTGSSGGAGADTQYF. CDR3 sequence (DNA): TGTGCCAGCACCGGATCTAGCGGGGGAGCGGGGGCAGATACGCAGTATTTT. Together with reference TRBV7-2 and TRBJ2-3, the CDR3 gives the full variable domain: GAGVSQSPSNKVTEKGKDVELRCDPISGHTALYWYRQSLGQGLEFLIYFQGNSAPDKSGLPSDRFSAERTGGSVSTLTIQRTQQEDSAVYLCASTGSSGGAGADTQYFGPGTRLTVL.

V is TRBV7-9 and J is TRBJ2-1; possibly TRBD2 for D (5 bases). In germline, CDR1 is SEHNR, CDR2 FQNEAQ (reference sequence). V was clipped by 5 bases and J by 2 bases, with 13 bases between them. This CDR3 contains 15 residues. CDR3 sequence reads: CASSPARGTYNEQFF. DNA of the CDR3: TGTGCCAGCAGCCCAGCCCGGGGTACCTACAATGAGCAGTTCTTC.

V and J are TRBV11-2 and TRBJ1-2; 8 bases fit TRBD1. CDR1 and CDR2 (germline): SGHAT, FQNNGV. With V trimmed by 5 bases and J by 10 bases, 3 bases remained unmatched. CDR3 length: 11 residues. In nucleotides, the CDR3 is TGTGCCAGCAGCGCAGGGGGCCTCTACACCTTC. This sequence encodes CASSAGGLYTF.

CDR3 in amino acids: CASSGTGGYEQYF. DNA of the CDR3: TGTGCCAGCAGTGGGACAGGGGGCTACGAGCAGTACTTC. The chain recombines TRBV27 with TRBJ2-7; TRBD1 aligns across 11 bases. Germline V CDR1 and CDR2: MNHEY, SMNVEV (reference sequence). The CDR3 covers 13 residues. V dropped 5 bases and J dropped 3; count of bases not matched to a gene: 0.

J is TRBJ1-2 and V is TRBV29-1; D perhaps matches TRBD1 (5 bases). Trimming pared 7 bases from V and 8 bases from J, leaving 26 bases between. Germline V gene data show CDR1 as SQVTM and CDR2 as ANQGSEA. The length of the CDR3 is 15 residues. Written as DNA, the CDR3 is TGCAGCGGGGTCGTTGGGGGGAATTTTGCTGGAGGCTACACCTTC. This gives the protein CSGVVGGNFAGGYTF.

This sequence joins TRBV6-5 and TRBJ1-2, with D possibly being TRBD1 (6 bases). V was trimmed by 7 bases and J by 8 bases, leaving 8 bases between them. This CDR3 has 10 residues. From germline, CDR1 is MNHEY and CDR2 SVGAGI. CDR3 protein: CASKGDGYTF. The DNA for the CDR3 is TGTGCCAGCAAGGGGGACGGCTACACCTTC.